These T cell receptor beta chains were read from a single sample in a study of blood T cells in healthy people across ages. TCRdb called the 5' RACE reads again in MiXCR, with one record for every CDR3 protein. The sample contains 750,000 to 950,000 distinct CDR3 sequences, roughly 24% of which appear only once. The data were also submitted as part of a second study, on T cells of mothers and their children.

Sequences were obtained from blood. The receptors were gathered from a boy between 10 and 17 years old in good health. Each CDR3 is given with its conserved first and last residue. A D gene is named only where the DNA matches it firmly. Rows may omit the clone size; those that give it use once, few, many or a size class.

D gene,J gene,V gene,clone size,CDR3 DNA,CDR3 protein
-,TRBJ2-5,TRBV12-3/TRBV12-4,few,TGTGCCAGCAGTCTGGACTGGGGGCGGGAGACCCAGTACTTC,CASSLDWGRETQYF
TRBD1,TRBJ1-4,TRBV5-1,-,TGCGCCAGCAGCACGGGACAGGGGGCTCTGGAAAAACTGTTTTTT,CASSTGQGALEKLFF
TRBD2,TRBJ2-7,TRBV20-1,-,TGCAGTGCTAGTTCACCGGGACTAGCGGGGGGGAGCTCCTACGAGCAGTACTTC,CSASSPGLAGGSSYEQYF
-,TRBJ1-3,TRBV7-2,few,TGTGCCAGCAGCTTAGCTCCAGGGTTCTTTTGGGGAAACACCATATATTTT,CASSLAPGFFWGNTIYF
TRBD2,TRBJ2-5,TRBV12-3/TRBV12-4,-,TGTGCCAGCAGACTTTTAGCGGGGGGCCACCAAGAGACCCAGTACTTC,CASRLLAGGHQETQYF
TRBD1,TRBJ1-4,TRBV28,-,TGTGCCAGCCTGGGACAGGGTGCCTTTCTGCCGATAAATGAAAAACTGTTTTTT,CASLGQGAFLPINEKLFF
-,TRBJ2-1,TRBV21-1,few,TGTGCCAGCAGCAAAGGCGACAGCTACAATGAGCAGTTCTTC,CASSKGDSYNEQFF
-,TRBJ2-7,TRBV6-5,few,TGTGCCAGCAGTTACCGGTTCTCCTACGAGCAGTACTTC,CASSYRFSYEQYF
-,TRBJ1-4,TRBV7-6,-,TGTGCCAGCAGCCACACACGCGGTGATGAAAAACTGTTTTTT,CASSHTRGDEKLFF
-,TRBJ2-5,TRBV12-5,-,TGTGCTAGTGGTTTGAGTAGGGAGCAGTACTTC,CASGLSREQYF
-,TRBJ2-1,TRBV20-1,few,TGCAGTGCTAGACCAAGGACACCTAACAATGAGCAGTTCTTC,CSARPRTPNNEQFF
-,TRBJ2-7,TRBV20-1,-,TGCAGTGCTAGCCATGCGGGACACCCGACCTACGAGCAGTACTTC,CSASHAGHPTYEQYF
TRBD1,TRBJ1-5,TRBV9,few,TGTGCCAGCAGCGTAGGGACAGGGGGCCGGCAGCCCCAGCATTTT,CASSVGTGGRQPQHF
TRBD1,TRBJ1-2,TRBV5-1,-,TGCGCCAGCAGCTTGACAGGGGACTTGAGACTTGGCTACACCTTC,CASSLTGDLRLGYTF
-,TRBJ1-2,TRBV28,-,TGTGCCAGCAGTTTGAACAGGGTGAGCTATGGCTACACCTTC,CASSLNRVSYGYTF
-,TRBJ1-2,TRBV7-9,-,TGTGCCAGCAGCTTAGAGGCGAATGGCTACACCTTC,CASSLEANGYTF
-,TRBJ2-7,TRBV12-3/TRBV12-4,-,TGTGCCAGCAGCACGGGACGCGTCTACGAGCAGTACTTC,CASSTGRVYEQYF
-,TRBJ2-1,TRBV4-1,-,TGCGCCAGCAGTCCGACCTGGTTTGGGGAGCAGTTCTTC,CASSPTWFGEQFF
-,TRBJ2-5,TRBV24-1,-,TGTGCCACCATGGAGGCGGGAAGGGAGACCCAGTACTTC,CATMEAGRETQYF
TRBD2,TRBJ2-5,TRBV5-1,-,TGCGCCAGCAGCCCCGGGGAGCGGGGGAGCTCAGAGACCCAGTACTTC,CASSPGERGSSETQYF
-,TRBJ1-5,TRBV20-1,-,TGCAGTGGGGTCATGTTGGGCCATAGCAATCAGCCCCAGCATTTT,CSGVMLGHSNQPQHF
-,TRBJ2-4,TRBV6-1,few,TGTGCCAGCAGTGAAACGTGGACAGCCATGTTCAAAAACATTCAGTACTTC,CASSETWTAMFKNIQYF
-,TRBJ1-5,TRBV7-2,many,TGTGCCAGCAGCTTAGACAGGGCTGGCAATCAGCCCCAGCATTTT,CASSLDRAGNQPQHF
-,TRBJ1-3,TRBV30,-,TGTGCCTGGAGTCGGACCTGGGTTGGAAACACCATATATTTT,CAWSRTWVGNTIYF
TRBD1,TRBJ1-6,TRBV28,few,TGTGCCAGCAGTGCTCCTCAGGACAGGGTGACTAATTCACCCCTCCACTTT,CASSAPQDRVTNSPLHF
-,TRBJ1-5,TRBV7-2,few,TGTGCCAGCAGCTTAAGGAGGGAGGGCAATCAGCCCCAGCATTTT,CASSLRREGNQPQHF
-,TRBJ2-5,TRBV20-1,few,TGCAGTGCCAACGGGGGGCATCAGACCCAGTACTTC,CSANGGHQTQYF
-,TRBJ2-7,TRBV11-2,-,TGTGCCAGCAGCTTAGTCCGTTGGGACGAGCAGTACTTC,CASSLVRWDEQYF
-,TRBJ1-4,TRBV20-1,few,TGCAGTGCTAGCTCCAGGGCAGCTAATGAAAAACTGTTTTTT,CSASSRAANEKLFF
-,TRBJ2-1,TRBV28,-,TGTGCCAGCAGTTTAACAGGAACCAATGAGCAGTTCTTC,CASSLTGTNEQFF
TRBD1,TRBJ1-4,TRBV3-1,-,TGTGCCAGCAGCCAAACCCAGGGGGCGGTTGAAAAACTGTTTTTT,CASSQTQGAVEKLFF
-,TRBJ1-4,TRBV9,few,TGTGCCAGCAGCGTTGCTCCCGGGACGGAGAATGAAAAACTGTTTTTT,CASSVAPGTENEKLFF
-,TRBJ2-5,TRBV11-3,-,TGTGCCAGCAGCTTAGGACTGGCCTCTACCCAGTACTTC,CASSLGLASTQYF
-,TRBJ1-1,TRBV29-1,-,TGCAGCGTTGAAGATAGAAAGGTAAAAGCTTTCTTT,CSVEDRKVKAFF
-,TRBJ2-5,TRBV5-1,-,TGCGCCAGCAGCTTGGCCGACCACCCGGGACCTCAAGAGACCCAGTACTTC,CASSLADHPGPQETQYF
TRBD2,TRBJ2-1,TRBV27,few,TGTGCCAGCAGTAAGACTAGCGGGGCAACCTACAATGAGCAGTTCTTC,CASSKTSGATYNEQFF
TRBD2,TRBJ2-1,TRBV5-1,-,TGCGCCAGCAGCTTGGAGACTAGCGGGGGGTTTAATGAGCAGTTCTTC,CASSLETSGGFNEQFF
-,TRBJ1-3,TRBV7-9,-,TGTGCCAGCAGCTTACATGTCAGGGTCTCTGGAAACACCATATATTTT,CASSLHVRVSGNTIYF
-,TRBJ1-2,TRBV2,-,TGTGCCAGCAGAACGACGGACAGTAAGGAGGATGGCTACACCTTC,CASRTTDSKEDGYTF
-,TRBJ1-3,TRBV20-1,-,TGCAGTGCTAGAGTTCCAAGGGTCAGCTCTGGAAACACCATATATTTT,CSARVPRVSSGNTIYF
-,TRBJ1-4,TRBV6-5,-,TGTGCCAGCAGTTACAGGAAGAATGAAAAACTGTTTTTT,CASSYRKNEKLFF